A single sample gave rise to the 25 T cell receptor beta chains below, sequenced in a study of metastatic and nonmetastatic thyroid tumors. MiXCR reprocessed the PCR reads for TCRdb. The sample lists under 9,500 clones; 20% to 30% were seen once. All patients were untreated before thyroid surgery. Input material: adjacent normal tissue. The receptors were gathered from a female donor with papillary thyroid cancer or a benign thyroid nodule (not recorded which). Some clones in this sample may be carry-over from other donors' samples.

This clone is termed medium-sized. The rearrangement links TRBV12-3 or TRBV12-4 to TRBJ2-5, with 9 bases that match TRBD2. The CDR3 sequence is 14 residues long. The trim removed 2 bases at V and 5 bases at J, leaving 3 bases unmatched. The CDR3: CASSLSSGGETQYF. The DNA of the CDR3 is TGTGCCAGCAGTTTATCGAGCGGGGGGGAGACCCAGTACTTC.

This clone qualifies as medium-sized. The chain joins TRBV6-5 to TRBJ2-5, with D possibly TRBD2 on 5 matching bases. Germline V gives CDR1 MNHEY, CDR2 SVGAGI. The CDR3 is 15 residues long. Trimming pared 0 bases from V and 5 bases from J, leaving 13 bases between. The CDR3 reads CASSYSWSGLETQYF. The CDR3 DNA follows: TGTGCCAGCAGTTACTCGTGGTCGGGGTTGGAGACCCAGTACTTC.

This clone was found many times. A much larger clone sits a single nucleotide away, making a read error possible. Other DNA sequences in this specimen translate into the identical CDR3. V gene TRBV24-1 combines with J gene TRBJ2-7, with 8 bases fitting TRBD1. The CDR3 has 14 amino acids. The junction had 4 bases not matched to a gene; V was cut back by 4 bases and J by 3 bases. CDR1 is KGHDR, CDR2 SFDVKD, per germline. CDR3 DNA: TGTGCCACCAGTGACCAGGGACAGGACTACGAGCAGTACTTC. The encoded protein is CATSDQGQDYEQYF.

The V call is TRBV2, the J call TRBJ2-3; 14 bases agree with TRBD2. The CDR3 is made up of 17 amino acids. Losses at the gene ends were 6 bases for V and 0 bases for J; bases not matched to a gene: 5. Germline V gene sequence: CDR1 SNHLY, CDR2 FYNNEI. CDR3: CASRLRTSGGSTDTQYF. Here the CDR3 DNA reads TGTGCCAGCAGGCTAAGGACTAGCGGGGGGAGCACAGATACGCAGTATTTT.

This clone occurred a few times. The genes are TRBV27 and TRBJ2-2; 7 bases are shared with TRBD2. The CDR3 sequence is 13 residues long. From germline, CDR1 is MNHEY and CDR2 SMNVEV (reference sequence). The V segment lost 3 bases and the J segment 8 bases; nucleotides outside the gene matches: 3. This CDR3 is CASSFSGLGELFF. The CDR3 bases are TGTGCCAGCAGTTTTAGCGGGTTAGGGGAGCTGTTTTTT.

This clone was counted at least ten times. A much more abundant neighbour one base away suggests this may be a read error. V gene TRBV19 combines with J gene TRBJ2-7, with unresolved D. The length of the CDR3 is 13 residues. Germline V gene lookup returns CDR1 LNHDA and CDR2 SQIVND (reference sequence). The CDR3 protein is CASSKRSYYEQCF. In nucleotides, the CDR3 is TGTGCCAGTAGCAAAAGATCCTACTACGAGCAGTGCTTC.

The CDR3 here is CASSLVGHPYGYTF. CDR3 nucleotide sequence: TGTGCCAGCAGCTTAGTCGGCCATCCCTATGGCTACACCTTC. The chain has TRBV7-9 and TRBJ1-2, with unresolved D. Germline V gene sequence: CDR1 SEHNR, CDR2 FQNEAQ (reference sequence). V lost 1 base to trimming and J lost 4 bases, with 10 bases between them. The length of the CDR3 is 14 residues.

This clone is labeled as medium-sized. The J gene is TRBJ1-2, the V gene TRBV6-1; D ambiguous. V was shortened by 1 base and J by 7 bases, with 13 bases between the two germline ends. The CDR3 is made up of 14 amino acids. The germline V gene encodes CDR1 MNHNS and CDR2 SASEGT. The CDR3 sequence is CASSEVEKAGGYTF. The CDR3 DNA reads as TGTGCCAGCAGTGAAGTAGAGAAGGCGGGTGGCTACACCTTC.

This clone is labeled medium-sized. The rearrangement joins TRBV11-3 to TRBJ2-7; 8 bases line up with TRBD1. Germline CDR1 SGHNT, CDR2 YENEEA. Trimming at V came to 0 bases and at J to 7 bases, leaving 17 bases not matched to a gene. The CDR3 covers 18 residues. The CDR3 DNA follows: TGTGCCAGCAGCTTAGAGGTTCCAGGGGGCTCAGCTTGGGGAGAGCAGTACTTC. Translated: CASSLEVPGGSAWGEQYF. The full variable domain, its missing parts supplied by reference TRBV11-3 and TRBJ2-7, is EAGVVQSPRYKIIEKKQPVAFWCNPISGHNTLYWYLQNLGQGPELLIRYENEEAVDDSQLPKDRFSAERLKGVDSTLKIQPAELGDSAVYLCASSLEVPGGSAWGEQYFGPGTRLTVT.

The chain has TRBV11-2 and TRBJ1-1; no clear D. Trimming left V 1 base short and J 4 bases short, with 7 bases between. The length of the CDR3 is 13 residues. The germline gives CDR1 SGHAT, CDR2 FQNNGV. The CDR3: CASSLGAATEAFF. In nucleotides, the CDR3 is TGTGCCAGCAGCTTAGGGGCTGCCACTGAAGCTTTCTTT.

By its share, this clone is medium-sized. V is TRBV5-1 and J is TRBJ1-6, with D perhaps matching TRBD1 (6 bases). This CDR3 spans 15 amino acids. Germline V lookup: CDR1 SGHRS, CDR2 YFSETQ. Deletions cut 0 bases from V and 5 bases from J, with 9 bases between. The CDR3 protein is CASSLDGGHNSPLHF. The CDR3 coding sequence is TGCGCCAGCAGCTTGGATGGGGGGCATAATTCACCCCTCCACTTT.

This sequence joins TRBV7-2 and TRBJ2-5, with unresolved D. Trimming cost V 1 base and J 2 bases, with 11 bases left between them. This CDR3 has 15 residues. In germline, CDR1 is SGHTA, CDR2 FQGNSA. The CDR3 here is CASSLEYLRQETQYF. CDR3 coding DNA: TGTGCCAGCAGCTTAGAGTACTTGCGGCAAGAGACCCAGTACTTC.

This clone is medium-sized within its sample. This chain joins TRBV3-1 and TRBJ2-6, with D perhaps TRBD1 (7 bases). With 4 bases removed from V and 0 bases from J, the gap between germline ends came to 16 bases. The CDR3 is 18 amino acids. From germline, CDR1 is LGHDT and CDR2 YNNKEL (reference sequence). The CDR3 DNA is TGTGCCAGCAGCCCGAAGACAGGGACTTACTCTGGGGCCAACGTCCTGACTTTC. It specifies CASSPKTGTYSGANVLTF.

This clone is medium-sized (0.01 to 0.1%) by share. V and J are TRBV7-2 and TRBJ2-2; 10 positions match TRBD2. Germline assignment: CDR1 SGHTA and CDR2 FQGNSA. This CDR3 has 17 amino acids. J lost 7 bases, V lost 1 base, and 9 bases had no gene match. The CDR3 DNA is TGTGCCAGCAGCTTAGGGCCGGGACTAGCGAACGGCGGGGAGCTGTTTTTT. Encoded protein: CASSLGPGLANGGELFF. Variable domain in full (rest from reference TRBV7-2 and TRBJ2-2): GAGVSQSPSNKVTEKGKDVELRCDPISGHTALYWYRQSLGQGLEFLIYFQGNSAPDKSGLPSDRFSAERTGGSVSTLTIQRTQQEDSAVYLCASSLGPGLANGGELFFGEGSRLTVL.

Worth noting for this clone: One end of the junction does not line up with germline, which may come from a read error. The J gene is TRBJ1-5, the V gene TRBV19; no clear D gene. This CDR3 region has 15 residues. Germline values: CDR1 LNHDA, CDR2 SQIVND (reference sequence). CDR3 sequence reads: CASSIDWLTNQPQHF. The CDR3 DNA follows: TGCGCCAGTAGTATAGATTGGCTTACCAATCAGCCCCAGCATTTT.

This clone has just a few counts. The chain employs TRBV24-1 and TRBJ2-5, with 11 bases identical to TRBD2. Trimming cost V 4 bases and J 5 bases; bases outside gene matches: 5. The CDR3 contains 15 residues. The germline CDR1 and CDR2 sequences are KGHDR and SFDVKD. The CDR3 bases are TGTGCCACCAGTGAGAGGACTAGCGGGCGGGAGACCCAGTACTTC. Translating gives CATSERTSGRETQYF.

This clone appeared many times. A read error may explain this, as a much larger clone is one base away. The chain recombines TRBV3-1 with TRBJ2-5; 12 bases map to TRBD2. Per the germline V gene, CDR1 is LGHDT and CDR2 is YNNKEL (reference sequence). With V trimmed by 7 bases and J by 3 bases, 9 bases remained unmatched. The CDR3 extends over 16 amino acids. CDR3 bases: TGTGCCAGCATCGCCCGACTAGCGGGAGCAAAAGAGACCCAGTACTTC. Protein product: CASIARLAGAKETQYF.

The table lists this clone with many counts. The rearrangement uses TRBV3-1 and TRBJ2-1; either TRBD1 or TRBD2 may fit D (5 bases each). CDR3 length equals 17 residues. V lost 2 bases to trimming and J lost 1 base, with 15 bases between them. Germline assignment: CDR1 LGHDT and CDR2 YNNKEL (reference sequence). CDR3 DNA sequence: TGTGCCAGCAGCCAATACCCCGGGACGGATTCCTACAATGAGCAGTTCTTC. Translated: CASSQYPGTDSYNEQFF.

The chain recombines TRBV6-6 with TRBJ2-3; 12 bases line up with TRBD2. After removal of 2 bases from V and 2 bases from J, the junction contained 5 bases not matched to a gene. Germline loops: CDR1 MNHNY, CDR2 SVGAGI (reference sequence). The CDR3 has 17 amino acids. The CDR3 sequence: CASSYRGLAGYTDTQYF. The DNA of the CDR3 is TGTGCCAGCAGTTACCGAGGACTAGCGGGATACACAGATACGCAGTATTTT.

This clone is judged medium-sized (0.01 to 0.1%). V is TRBV10-3 and J is TRBJ2-7; the match to TRBD1 covers 8 bases. The V gene's germline CDR1 is ENHRY and CDR2 SYGVKD. With V trimmed by 7 bases and J by 5 bases, 7 bases remained unmatched. The CDR3 is made up of 13 amino acids. The CDR3 coding sequence is TGTGCCATCAAGACAGGGGAAGAAGACGAGCAGTACTTC. As protein: CAIKTGEEDEQYF.

This clone was recorded many times. The genes are TRBV20-1 and TRBJ1-5; possible D gene TRBD1, 5 bases. Trimming stripped 4 bases from V and 6 bases from J, with 16 bases between. The CDR3 extends over 14 amino acids. Germline V gives CDR1 DFQATT, CDR2 SNEGSKA (reference sequence). In DNA, the CDR3 is TGCAGTGCTACCACGACAGACCCAATTCAGCCCCAGCATTTT. Its protein is CSATTTDPIQPQHF.

The chain carries TRBV9 and TRBJ1-1; 7 bases are shared with TRBD1. There are 14 residues in the CDR3. Trimming took 3 bases from V and 5 from J; bases not matched to a gene: 7. Germline values: CDR1 SGDLS, CDR2 YYNGEE. This chain's CDR3 is CASSATGWGTEAFF. The CDR3 coding sequence is TGTGCCAGCAGCGCGACAGGGTGGGGTACTGAAGCTTTCTTT.

This clone has a count of ten or more. This clone may be a read error of a much larger clone one base away. This CDR3 is also generated by other DNA sequences in the sample. The J gene is TRBJ2-6, the V gene TRBV19, with D tentatively TRBD1 (5 bases). The CDR3 contains 15 residues. CDR1 and CDR2 (germline): LNHDA, SQIVND (reference sequence). The DNA of the CDR3 is TGCGCCAGTAGTATTGGTTACTCTGGGGCCAACGTCCTGGCTTTC. The encoded protein is CASSIGYSGANVLAF. Based on the CDR3 plus reference TRBV19 and TRBJ2-6, the full variable domain is DGGITQSPKYLFRKEGQNVTLSCEQNLNHDAMYWYRQDPGQGLRLIYYSQIVNDFQKGDIAEGYSVSREKKESFPLTVTSAQKNPTAFYLCASSIGYSGANVLAFGAGSRLTVL.

This clone is judged medium-sized. The CDR3 region has the DNA TGTGCCGCCACCGGGCCCTCGGGCACCATATATTTT. Translation gives CAATGPSGTIYF. The chain couples TRBV24-1 to TRBJ1-3; D is ambiguous. CDR3 length: 12 amino acids. The germline gives CDR1 KGHDR, CDR2 SFDVKD. The V and J ends lost 12 bases and 9 bases respectively, with 17 bases between them.

The chain links TRBV4-2 to TRBJ2-3; 9 nucleotides match TRBD2. The CDR3 consists of 16 residues. From germline, CDR1 is LGHNA and CDR2 YNFKEQ. With V trimmed by 1 base and J by 3 bases, 5 bases remained unmatched. The CDR3: CASSQGASGETDTQYF. The CDR3 region has the DNA TGTGCCAGCAGCCAAGGGGCTAGCGGGGAAACAGATACGCAGTATTTT.